This TCR beta chain is drawn from a study of blood T cell repertoires in COVID-19. Trimming cost V 0 bases and J 0 bases, with 12 bases left between them. The CDR3 is made up of 17 amino acids. Germline assignment: CDR1 SGHAT and CDR2 FQNNGV. Original data processing: Estimation of nucleated cell counts was performed using reference gene primer amplification. The assay was immunoSEQ multiplex PCR, and TCRdb's table has in-frame clones only and misses some. The V and J calls and the clone size are those of that table, but D and trimming were determined from the DNA. This table holds about 280,000 clones, roughly 90% found once.

This sequence joins TRBV11-2 and TRBJ1-5; D is possibly TRBD1 (6 bases). This TCR was recovered from a woman aged 25 to 39 with active or convalescent COVID-19. The sequencing sample was made of peripheral blood. CDR3 bases: TGTGCCAGCAGCTTAGAACCAGGGGTCGATAGCAATCAGCCCCAGCATTTT. Translation gives CASSLEPGVDSNQPQHF.